A selection of T cell receptor beta chains follows, all from one sample in a study of Ad26.COV2.S vaccination and SARS-CoV-2 variants. Repertoires were generated with immunoSEQ multiplex PCR, while TCRdb's copy carries only in-frame clones and drops some. The sample lists a few hundred thousand clones, 75% to 95% occurring once. This specimen consisted of peripheral blood, obtained in a trial of Ad26.COV2.S vaccine versus placebo. The receptors stem from a person between 18 and 59 years old who received the Ad26.COV2.S COVID-19 vaccine or a placebo. CDR3s include the opening cysteine and the closing phenylalanine or tryptophan. D genes are given only for firm matches. The listing skips clone size in some rows; elsewhere it reads once, few, many or a size class.

>few|-|TRBV19|TRBJ1-1
TGTGCCAGTAAGCGTGGGAATGAAGCTTTCTTT
CASKRGNEAFF
>once|-|TRBV5-1|TRBJ2-1
TGCGCCAGCAGCGCAGGACTCGGGACACCCTACAATGAGCAGTTCTTC
CASSAGLGTPYNEQFF
>-|-|TRBV28|TRBJ2-2
TGTGCCAGCAGTAGTTTGAGTACAGTAACGAACACCGGGGAGCTGTTTTTT
CASSSLSTVTNTGELFF
>-|-|TRBV4-3|TRBJ2-6
TGCGCCAGCAGCCAAGATGTGACTTCTGGGGCCAACGTCCTGACTTTC
CASSQDVTSGANVLTF
>-|-|TRBV19|TRBJ2-5
TGTGCCAGCGGCGTGGGGGCCCAACAAGAGACCCAGTACTTC
CASGVGAQQETQYF
>once|-|TRBV10-2|TRBJ1-1
TGCGCCAGCAGTGAGGGGGGTAACACTGAAGCTTTCTTT
CASSEGGNTEAFF
>once|TRBD2|TRBV7-2|TRBJ2-6
TGTGCCAGCAGCCTAGGACTAGCGGGAAGCTCTGGGGCCAACGTCCTGACTTTC
CASSLGLAGSSGANVLTF
>-|TRBD1|TRBV19|TRBJ1-4
TGTGCCAGTAGTCTGGGACAGGGTTTTGAAAAACTGTTTTTT
CASSLGQGFEKLFF
>-|-|TRBV27|TRBJ1-1
TGTGCCAGCAGTTTACGGGGTGGGAACACTGAAGCTTTCTTT
CASSLRGGNTEAFF
>-|TRBD2|TRBV29-1|TRBJ2-3
TGCAGCGTTGAACCGCGACTAGCGCGCACAGATACGCAGTATTTT
CSVEPRLARTDTQYF
>-|-|TRBV12-3/TRBV12-4|TRBJ1-1
TGTGCCAGCAGACGACAGAACACTGAAGCTTTCTTT
CASRRQNTEAFF
>-|-|TRBV2|TRBJ1-5
TGTGCCAGCAGTGAAGAGGGGGTTAGCAATCAGCCCCAGCATTTT
CASSEEGVSNQPQHF
>-|TRBD1|TRBV29-1|TRBJ1-2
TGCAGCGTTGAAAACCAGGGGGAAACTGGCTACACCTTC
CSVENQGETGYTF
>-|-|TRBV5-4|TRBJ2-5
TGTGCCAGCAGCTTGTGGACGACCGGGATGGGGGAGACCCAGTACTTC
CASSLWTTGMGETQYF
>-|TRBD1|TRBV6-5|TRBJ2-7
TGTGCCAGCAGTATAATACAGGGGACCTACGAGCAGTACTTC
CASSIIQGTYEQYF
>-|TRBD2|TRBV9|TRBJ2-1
TGTGCCAGCAGCGTCGTTACCGGGACTAGCGGCAATGAGCAGTTCTTC
CASSVVTGTSGNEQFF
>-|-|TRBV7-3|TRBJ2-2
TGTGCCAGCAGCTTATTTTCCCCGGAAATCAGCGGGGAGCTGTTTTTT
CASSLFSPEISGELFF
>-|-|TRBV21-1|TRBJ2-5
TGTGCCAGCAGGCCGACTAGCAGGCAAGAGACCCAGTACTTC
CASRPTSRQETQYF
>-|-|TRBV3-1/TRBV3-2|TRBJ2-1
TGTGCCAGCAGCCAAGGTTTACCTAACTACAATGAGCAGTTCTTC
CASSQGLPNYNEQFF
>-|TRBD1|TRBV20-1|TRBJ1-6
TGCAGTGCTAGTCCTGACAGGGGGCTAACGGCAGTACCCCTCCACTTT
CSASPDRGLTAVPLHF
>-|-|TRBV18|TRBJ2-3
TGTGCCAGCTCGACAATGACTAGCACAGATACGCAGTATTTT
CASSTMTSTDTQYF
>once|TRBD2|TRBV5-5|TRBJ2-3
TGTGCCAGCAGCTTCCCGGGACTAGCGGGAACGGATACGCAGTATTTT
CASSFPGLAGTDTQYF
>-|TRBD1|TRBV6-5|TRBJ1-1
TGTGCCAGCACCTCCCGACAGGGTAGCACTGAAGCTTTCTTT
CASTSRQGSTEAFF
>-|TRBD2|TRBV5-1|TRBJ2-1
TGCGCCAGCAGCCCCGGGACTAGCGGGAGCCTCTCCCTGGGATACAATGAGCAGTTCTTC
CASSPGTSGSLSLGYNEQFF
>-|-|TRBV28|TRBJ1-4
TGTGCCAGCACCTCGGGGGCAGCCAGGGATGAAAAACTGTTTTTT
CASTSGAARDEKLFF
>few|-|TRBV4-2|TRBJ1-6
TGTGCCAGCAGCCTAGACCGGGACCACAATTCACCCCTCCACTTT
CASSLDRDHNSPLHF
>-|-|TRBV5-1|TRBJ2-5
TGCGCCAGCAGCCCGGACGGACGAGAGACCCAGTACTTC
CASSPDGRETQYF
>-|TRBD1|TRBV27|TRBJ1-6
TGTGCCAGCAGTTGGACAGGGGTGTCACCCCTCCACTTT
CASSWTGVSPLHF
>-|-|TRBV30|TRBJ2-7
TGTGCCTGGAGCTCTCCGGGCTCGATCTACGAGCAGTACTTC
CAWSSPGSIYEQYF
>once|TRBD2|TRBV6-2/TRBV6-3|TRBJ2-3
TGTGCCAGCAGTCTAGCGGGAGGGACAGATACGCAGTATTTT
CASSLAGGTDTQYF
>-|TRBD1|TRBV9|TRBJ2-7
TGTGCCAGCAGCGCATCCGGGACAGCTTCCTACGAGCAGTACTTC
CASSASGTASYEQYF
>-|-|TRBV19|TRBJ1-5
TGTGCCAGTAGTATAGATGGACATCAGCCCCAGCATTTT
CASSIDGHQPQHF
>-|-|TRBV4-3|TRBJ1-4
TGCGCCAGCAGCCAAGAATGGGGGAGAGATGAAAAACTGTTTTTT
CASSQEWGRDEKLFF
>few|-|TRBV10-3|TRBJ1-1
TGTGCCATCAGTGAGTCGGGGTCCAGCCCTTTCTTT
CAISESGSSPFF
>few|-|TRBV30|TRBJ1-6
TGTGCCTGGAGTGTCGAAGGGCGGTATAATTCACCCCTCCACTTT
CAWSVEGRYNSPLHF